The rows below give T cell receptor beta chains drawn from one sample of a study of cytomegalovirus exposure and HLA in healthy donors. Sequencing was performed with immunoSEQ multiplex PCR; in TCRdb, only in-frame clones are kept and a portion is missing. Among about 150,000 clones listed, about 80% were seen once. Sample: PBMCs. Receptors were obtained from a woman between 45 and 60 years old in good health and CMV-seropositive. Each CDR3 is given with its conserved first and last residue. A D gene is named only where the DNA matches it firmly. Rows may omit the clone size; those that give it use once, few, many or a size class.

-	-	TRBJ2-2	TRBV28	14	CATLPHRGTGELFF	TGTGCCACTCTACCTCACCGGGGAACCGGGGAGCTGTTTTTT
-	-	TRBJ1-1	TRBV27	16	CASRPLPGQPNTEAFF	TGTGCCAGCAGACCGCTTCCGGGACAACCGAACACTGAAGCTTTCTTT
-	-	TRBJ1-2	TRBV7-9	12	CASSSVSGSYTF	TGTGCCAGCAGCTCCGTAAGCGGGAGCTACACCTTC
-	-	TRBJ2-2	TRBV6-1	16	CASSDRGLMSTGELFF	TGTGCCAGCAGTGATAGGGGGTTAATGAGCACCGGGGAGCTGTTTTTT
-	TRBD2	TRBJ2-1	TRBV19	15	CASSPTSATYNEQFF	TGTGCCAGTAGTCCTACTAGCGCCACCTACAATGAGCAGTTCTTC
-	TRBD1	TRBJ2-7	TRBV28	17	CASSLPPGQGASYEQYF	TGTGCCAGCAGTTTACCCCCCGGACAGGGGGCATCCTACGAGCAGTACTTC
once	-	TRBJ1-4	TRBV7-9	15	CASSLARSQNEKLFF	TGTGCCAGCAGCTTAGCCCGGAGCCAGAATGAAAAACTGTTTTTT
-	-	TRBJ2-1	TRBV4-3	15	CASSQRKGFGNEQFF	TGCGCCAGCAGCCAGCGAAAGGGGTTTGGCAATGAGCAGTTCTTC
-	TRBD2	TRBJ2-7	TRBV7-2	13	CASSRLASYEQYF	TGTGCCAGCAGCCGACTAGCTTCCTACGAGCAGTACTTC
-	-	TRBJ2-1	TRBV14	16	CASSRIRGADNNEQFF	TGTGCCAGCAGCCGCATTCGCGGGGCCGATAACAATGAGCAGTTCTTC
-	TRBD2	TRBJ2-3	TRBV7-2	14	CASSFSGGPDTQYF	TGTGCCAGCAGCTTTTCGGGGGGGCCAGATACGCAGTATTTT
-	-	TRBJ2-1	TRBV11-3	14	CASSLRGSSNEQFF	TGTGCCAGCAGCCTAAGAGGTAGCAGCAATGAGCAGTTCTTC
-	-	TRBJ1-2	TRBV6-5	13	CASRNRDHYGYTF	TGTGCCAGCAGAAACAGGGACCACTATGGCTACACCTTC
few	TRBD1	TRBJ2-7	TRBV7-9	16	CSSSSVGGRGHYEQYF	TGTTCCAGCAGCTCCGTGGGTGGCAGGGGGCACTACGAGCAGTACTTC
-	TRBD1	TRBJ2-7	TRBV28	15	CASSRTGDPSYEQYF	TGTGCCAGCAGCCGAACAGGGGATCCATCCTACGAGCAGTACTTC
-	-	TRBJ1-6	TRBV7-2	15	CASSSQGPLISPLHF	TGTGCCAGCAGCTCCCAGGGTCCCCTGATCTCACCCCTCCACTTT
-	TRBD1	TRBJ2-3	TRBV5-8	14	CASARHRGADTQYF	TGTGCCAGCGCTAGGCACAGGGGGGCAGATACGCAGTATTTT
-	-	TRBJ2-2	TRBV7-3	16	CASSLVSGGNTGELFF	TGTGCCAGCAGCTTAGTGTCCGGGGGGAACACCGGGGAGCTGTTTTTT
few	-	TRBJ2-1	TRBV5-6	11	CASSLYNEQFF	TGTGCCAGCAGCCTATACAATGAGCAGTTCTTC
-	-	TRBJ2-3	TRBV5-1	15	CASSWRATGTDTQYF	TGCGCCAGCAGCTGGAGGGCCACGGGCACAGATACGCAGTATTTT
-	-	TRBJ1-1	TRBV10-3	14	CATSLSEMNTEAFF	TGTGCCACCTCATTATCCGAGATGAACACTGAAGCTTTCTTT
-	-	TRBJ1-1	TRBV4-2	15	CASSQDGGGNTEAFF	TGTGCCAGCAGCCAAGATGGCGGGGGCAACACTGAAGCTTTCTTT
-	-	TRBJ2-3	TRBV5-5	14	CASSLEQITDTQYF	TGTGCCAGCAGCTTAGAACAGATCACAGATACGCAGTATTTT
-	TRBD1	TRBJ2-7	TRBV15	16	CATSRDRDSVSYEQYF	TGTGCCACCAGCAGAGATCGGGACAGCGTCTCCTACGAGCAGTACTTC
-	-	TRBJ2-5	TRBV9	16	CASSVGGPNPQETQYF	TGTGCCAGCAGCGTAGGAGGGCCCAACCCCCAAGAGACCCAGTACTTC
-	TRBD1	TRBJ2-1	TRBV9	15	CASSAGTGTYNEQFF	TGTGCCAGCAGCGCCGGGACAGGAACCTACAATGAGCAGTTCTTC
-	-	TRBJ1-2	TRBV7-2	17	CASSLTSMDSQWDGYTF	TGTGCCAGCAGCTTAACTTCTATGGACTCCCAATGGGATGGCTACACCTTC
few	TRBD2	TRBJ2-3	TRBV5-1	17	CASSLGVAGGAADTQYF	TGCGCCAGCAGCTTGGGGGTAGCGGGGGGGGCAGCAGATACGCAGTATTTT
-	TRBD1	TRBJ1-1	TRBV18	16	CASSLQLRDSNTEAFF	TGTGCCAGCTCACTACAATTAAGGGACAGCAACACTGAAGCTTTCTTT
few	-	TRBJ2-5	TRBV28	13	CASSLLDSFWQYF	TGTGCCAGCAGTTTACTCGACAGTTTTTGGCAGTACTTC
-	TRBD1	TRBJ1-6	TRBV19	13	CATQRAGGSPLHF	TGTGCCACCCAAAGGGCAGGGGGCTCACCCCTCCACTTT
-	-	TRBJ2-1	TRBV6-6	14	CASGEGGSYNEQFF	TGTGCCAGCGGGGAAGGGGGTTCCTACAATGAGCAGTTCTTC
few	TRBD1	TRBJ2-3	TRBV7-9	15	CASSPPGTGTDTQYF	TGTGCCAGCAGCCCCCCCGGGACAGGGACAGATACGCAGTATTTT
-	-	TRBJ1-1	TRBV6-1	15	CASTKDLGGQTEAFF	TGTGCCAGCACCAAGGACCTTGGAGGGCAAACTGAAGCTTTCTTT
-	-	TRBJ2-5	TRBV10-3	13	CAISESLSGRLYF	TGTGCCATCAGTGAGTCGTTGTCAGGCAGGCTGTACTTC
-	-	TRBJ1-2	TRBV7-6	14	CASSLEGLGYGYTF	TGTGCCAGCAGCTTGGAGGGCCTCGGGTATGGCTACACCTTC
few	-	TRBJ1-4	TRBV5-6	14	CASSLLEFDEKLFF	TGTGCCAGCAGCTTGTTGGAGTTTGATGAAAAACTGTTTTTT
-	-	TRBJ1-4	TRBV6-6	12	CASTDGYEKLFF	TGTGCCAGCACCGACGGGTATGAAAAACTGTTTTTT
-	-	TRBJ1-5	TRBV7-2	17	CASSTYRGGAKNQPQHF	TGTGCCAGCAGTACCTACCGGGGGGGCGCGAAGAATCAGCCCCAGCATTTT
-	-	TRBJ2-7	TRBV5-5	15	CASSFIGRGTYEQYF	TGTGCCAGCAGCTTTATAGGCAGGGGAACCTACGAGCAGTACTTC
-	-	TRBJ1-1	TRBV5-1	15	CASSLWTVMNTEAFF	TGCGCCAGCAGCTTGTGGACAGTTATGAACACTGAAGCTTTCTTT
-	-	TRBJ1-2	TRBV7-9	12	CASSSAETPATF	TGTGCCAGCAGTTCAGCCGAGACACCGGCCACCTTC
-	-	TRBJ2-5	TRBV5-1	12	CASSEGLRTQYF	TGCGCCAGCAGTGAGGGCCTGAGGACCCAGTACTTC
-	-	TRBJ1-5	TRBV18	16	CASSRYDMDSNQPQHF	TGTGCCAGCTCACGCTATGACATGGATAGCAATCAGCCCCAGCATTTT